Sequencing of this T cell receptor beta chain was carried out in a study of blood T cell repertoires in COVID-19. Study at large: The United States, Italy and Spain provided the acute and convalescent COVID-19 samples. In each case, the material was cDNA or gDNA derived from T cells, B-cell-depleted T cells, or PBMCs.

From germline, CDR1 is LNHDA and CDR2 SQIVND (reference sequence). This CDR3 has 14 residues. Unmatched junction bases numbered 5, after V lost 5 bases and J lost 4 bases. Original processing methods: Amplifying reference gene primers gave estimates of nucleated cell counts. Profiled with immunoSEQ multiplex PCR; TCRdb holds only in-frame clones, not every one. The D gene and trimming were derived from the DNA, and the V and J assignments and clone size from that table. The sample has some 150,000 clones; about nine tenths are singletons. This clone has a handful of counts. This TCR came from a man aged 45-65 years with active COVID-19. The rearrangement links TRBV19 to TRBJ1-5; 7 bases match TRBD1. Sequenced material: peripheral blood. The CDR3 region has the DNA TGTGCCAGTAGTGTGGGACAGAGGAATCAGCCCCAGCATTTT. Its translation: CASSVGQRNQPQHF.